These T cell receptor beta chains were read from a single sample in a study of cytomegalovirus exposure and HLA in healthy donors. Assay used: immunoSEQ multiplex PCR; TCRdb lists only in-frame clones, some missing. This sample's clone table lists 65,000 to 80,000 clones. Sample: PBMCs. Receptors were obtained from a female donor in good health and CMV-seropositive. CDR3s include the opening cysteine and the closing phenylalanine or tryptophan. A D gene is named only where the DNA matches it firmly.

CDR3 DNA,CDR3 protein,J gene,V gene,D gene
TGTGCCAGCAGCTTGGCGGCTGGGGCCAACGTCCTGACTTTC,CASSLAAGANVLTF,TRBJ2-6,TRBV7-6,NA
TGCGCCAGCAGGCCCACAGGGGGCCAAGAGACCCAGTACTTC,CASRPTGGQETQYF,TRBJ2-5,TRBV5-1,TRBD1
TGTGCCAGCACCTCACTTGGACAGGGCAATCAGCCCCAGCATTTT,CASTSLGQGNQPQHF,TRBJ1-5,TRBV28,TRBD1
TGTGCCAGCAGCGTAGGCGGGAGGGGGGACGAGCAGTACTTC,CASSVGGRGDEQYF,TRBJ2-7,TRBV9,TRBD2
TGTGCCAGCAGCTTGACCCGGGAACGAGGTCAGCCCCAGCATTTT,CASSLTRERGQPQHF,TRBJ1-5,TRBV5-6,NA
TGTGCCAGCTCGGCGGACAGGGCTAATGAAAAACTGTTTTTT,CASSADRANEKLFF,TRBJ1-4,TRBV18,TRBD1
TGTGCCAGTAGTAAATGGACTAGCGGGAGGAACGAGCAGTACTTC,CASSKWTSGRNEQYF,TRBJ2-7,TRBV19,TRBD2
TGTGCCTGGAGTAGGAGAACTAGCAGTCGCTACGAGCAGTACTTC,CAWSRRTSSRYEQYF,TRBJ2-7,TRBV30,NA
TGTGCCAGCAGTTTGCGACAGGGCCTCGAAGCTTTCTTT,CASSLRQGLEAFF,TRBJ1-1,TRBV6-6,TRBD1
TGTGCCAGCAGTGAGACAGGGAACTATGGCTACACCTTC,CASSETGNYGYTF,TRBJ1-2,TRBV25-1,TRBD1
TGTGCCAGCAGTGAGAACAGGGACCTCTCTGGGGCCAACGTCCTGACTTTC,CASSENRDLSGANVLTF,TRBJ2-6,TRBV2,NA
TGTGCCATCAGTGGAGGACAGGGGGTACAGGTCGAGCAGTACTTC,CAISGGQGVQVEQYF,TRBJ2-7,TRBV10-3,TRBD1
TGCGCCAGCAGCCAAGACCCGTTTCCGGACAGTTTTAATGAAAAACTGTTTTTT,CASSQDPFPDSFNEKLFF,TRBJ1-4,TRBV4-1,NA
TGTGCCAGCAGCTTTCCTCTCGGGGGGCCAGAGACCCAGTACTTC,CASSFPLGGPETQYF,TRBJ2-5,TRBV7-2,NA
TGCGCCAGCACCTCAGGGACAACTAATGAAAAACTGTTTTTT,CASTSGTTNEKLFF,TRBJ1-4,TRBV5-1,NA
TGTGCCAGCAGCCCCGGGCAGGGAAAGGGCGCCTACGAGCAGTACTTC,CASSPGQGKGAYEQYF,TRBJ2-7,TRBV6-6,NA
TGTGCCATCAGTGATTCCATGGGACAGGGCGAGTACTTC,CAISDSMGQGEYF,TRBJ2-7,TRBV10-3,TRBD1
TGTGCCAGCAGCGTACAAACAGGGGGAACTGAAGCTTTCTTT,CASSVQTGGTEAFF,TRBJ1-1,TRBV9,TRBD1
TGTGCCAGCAGCCAGACTAGGTCCCAAGAGACCCAGTACTTC,CASSQTRSQETQYF,TRBJ2-5,TRBV4-2,NA
TGTGCCAGCAGCTCACAAGGGAGCCCAGATACGCAGTATTTT,CASSSQGSPDTQYF,TRBJ2-3,TRBV11-1,NA
TGTGCTAGTGGTTTGTTGCGGGGGGGCCAAGAGACCCAGTACTTC,CASGLLRGGQETQYF,TRBJ2-5,TRBV12-5,TRBD2
TGTGCCAGCGGAGCGGTCATGAACACTGAAGCTTTCTTT,CASGAVMNTEAFF,TRBJ1-1,TRBV6-5,NA
TGTGCCAGCAGCTTAGGGCCGGGGGGGAGTTCACCCCTCCACTTT,CASSLGPGGSSPLHF,TRBJ1-6,TRBV7-8,NA
TGTGCCTGGAGTAGCTTGGGACAGGGTGGGACTGAAGCTTTCTTT,CAWSSLGQGGTEAFF,TRBJ1-1,TRBV30,TRBD1
TGTGCCAGCAGCTTATCCAGCACGTCCGGGGTCGAGCAGTACTTC,CASSLSSTSGVEQYF,TRBJ2-7,TRBV7-2,NA
TGTGCCTGGAGCCCAGGGGGCACAGATACGCAGTATTTT,CAWSPGGTDTQYF,TRBJ2-3,TRBV30,NA
TGCAGTGCCCCTCTCCAAGAGACCCAGTACTTC,CSAPLQETQYF,TRBJ2-5,TRBV20-1,NA
TGTGCCAGCAGTGAAGCAGGGACTTGGAGTGGCTATGGCTACACCTTC,CASSEAGTWSGYGYTF,TRBJ1-2,TRBV2,NA
TGCGCCAGCAGTGACCCTGGACAGGGGGGCTATGGCTACACCTTC,CASSDPGQGGYGYTF,TRBJ1-2,TRBV10-2,TRBD1
TGTGCCAGCTCACGTAGCGGGGGGCTCCTCAATGAGCAGTTCTTC,CASSRSGGLLNEQFF,TRBJ2-1,TRBV18,TRBD2
TGTGCCAGCACCCGACGGCAGGGGCCCGATTCACCCCTCCACTTT,CASTRRQGPDSPLHF,TRBJ1-6,TRBV6-5,NA
TGTGCCAGCAGTCCGGACAGGAAGAGCAATCAGCCCCAGCATTTT,CASSPDRKSNQPQHF,TRBJ1-5,TRBV6-5,TRBD1
TGCGCCAGCAGCCGGACTAGCGGCTTTGACACCGGGGAGCTGTTTTTT,CASSRTSGFDTGELFF,TRBJ2-2,TRBV5-1,TRBD2
TGTGCCAGCAGCGTTTTACAGGGAAATGGCTACACCTTC,CASSVLQGNGYTF,TRBJ1-2,TRBV9,NA
TGTGCCAGCGACGGACAGGGGAAAGGTTTAGAAGCTTTCTTT,CASDGQGKGLEAFF,TRBJ1-1,TRBV2,TRBD1
TGTGCCAGCAGCTGGGTCAGGATGAACACTGAAGCTTTCTTT,CASSWVRMNTEAFF,TRBJ1-1,TRBV7-9,NA
TGCGCCAGCAGCCATACAGGGACAACTAATGAAAAACTGTTTTTT,CASSHTGTTNEKLFF,TRBJ1-4,TRBV5-1,NA
TGTGCCAGCAGCTCTCCGGGGAGCTCCTATAATTCACCCCTCCACTTT,CASSSPGSSYNSPLHF,TRBJ1-6,TRBV7-9,NA
TGTGCCAGCAGTGCGGTTATACGAGCCTACGAGCAGTACTTC,CASSAVIRAYEQYF,TRBJ2-7,TRBV6-1,NA
TGTGCCAGCTCACCACCGCAACTAGCCAAAAACATTCAGTACTTC,CASSPPQLAKNIQYF,TRBJ2-4,TRBV18,NA